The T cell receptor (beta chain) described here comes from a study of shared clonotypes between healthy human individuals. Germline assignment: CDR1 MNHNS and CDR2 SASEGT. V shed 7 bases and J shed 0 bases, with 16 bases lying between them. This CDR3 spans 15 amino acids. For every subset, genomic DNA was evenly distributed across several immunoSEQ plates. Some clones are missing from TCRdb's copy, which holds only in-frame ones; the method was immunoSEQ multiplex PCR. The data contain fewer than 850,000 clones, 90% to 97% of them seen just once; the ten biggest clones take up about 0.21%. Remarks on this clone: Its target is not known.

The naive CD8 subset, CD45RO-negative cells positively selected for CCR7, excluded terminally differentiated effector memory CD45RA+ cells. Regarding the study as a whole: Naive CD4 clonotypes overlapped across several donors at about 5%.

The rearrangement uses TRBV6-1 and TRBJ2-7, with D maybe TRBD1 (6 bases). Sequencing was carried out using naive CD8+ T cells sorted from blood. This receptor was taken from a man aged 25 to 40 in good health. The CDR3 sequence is CASTLVRDNSYEQYF. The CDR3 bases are TGTGCCAGCACCTTAGTCCGGGACAACTCCTACGAGCAGTACTTC.